The 10 T cell receptor beta chains below all came from one sample that was sequenced in a study of immune evolution from preneoplasia to lung adenocarcinoma. The data were produced by immunoSEQ multiplex PCR, yet TCRdb's version contains in-frame clones alone and is incomplete. The sample includes 23,000 or so clones, roughly 75% of them seen just once. The source material was FFPE invasive lung adenocarcinoma tissue. All receptors derive from a person between 55 and 70 years old with lung adenocarcinoma.

The chain links TRBV7-9 to TRBJ2-7; 7 bases agree with TRBD1. The CDR3 covers 13 residues. The germline CDR1 and CDR2 sequences are SEHNR and FQNEAQ (reference sequence). V was pared by 5 bases and J by 3 bases, with 4 bases of the junction left unmatched. The CDR3 DNA sequence: TGTGCCAGCAGCCTATCAGGGGGCTACGAGCAGTACTTC. Its translation is CASSLSGGYEQYF.

This chain joins TRBV28 and TRBJ2-1; 7 bases map to TRBD2. This CDR3 has 15 amino acids. V shed 6 bases, J shed 0 bases, and the junction held 5 bases outside the gene matches. CDR1 is MDHEN, CDR2 SYDVKM, per germline. The CDR3: CASRTGGSSYNEQFF. CDR3 nucleotides: TGTGCCAGCAGGACGGGCGGGAGCTCCTACAATGAGCAGTTCTTC.

V gene TRBV7-2 combines with J gene TRBJ2-5; tentatively, D is TRBD1 (5 bases). The CDR3 sequence is 14 residues long. Trimming took off 0 bases at V and 5 bases at J, with 10 bases between the two ends. Germline V lookup: CDR1 SGHTA, CDR2 FQGNSA. DNA of the CDR3: TGTGCCAGCAGCTTAGCGGCAGGGATGGAGACCCAGTACTTC. Its translation: CASSLAAGMETQYF. Looking up the rest from reference TRBV7-2 and TRBJ2-5 gives the full variable domain: GAGVSQSPSNKVTEKGKDVELRCDPISGHTALYWYRQSLGQGLEFLIYFQGNSAPDKSGLPSDRFSAERTGGSVSTLTIQRTQQEDSAVYLCASSLAAGMETQYFGPGTRLLVL.

This clone was seen a handful of times. The J gene is TRBJ1-3, the V gene TRBV7-3; D ambiguous. The CDR3 contains 16 residues. V was cut by 5 bases and J by 1 base, with 15 bases left in between. Germline CDR1 reads SGHTA; CDR2 reads FQGTGA. In nucleotides, the CDR3 is TGTGCCAGCAGCGCCCCGGGAGACTATTCTGGAAACACCATATATTTT. Translated, it gives CASSAPGDYSGNTIYF.

This chain uses TRBV9 with TRBJ1-1; a weak D match, TRBD1 (6 bases). Trimming pared 4 bases from V and 1 base from J, leaving 14 bases between. The CDR3 sequence is 15 residues long. CDR1 and CDR2 (germline): SGDLS, YYNGEE. CDR3 in amino acids: CASSQGGWGNTEAFF. The CDR3, as DNA: TGTGCCAGCAGCCAAGGGGGATGGGGGAACACTGAAGCTTTCTTT.

The rearrangement joins TRBV6-1 to TRBJ2-3; 9 bases are a match to TRBD1. Germline-derived CDR1 and CDR2 are MNHNS and SASEGT. The V gene end was trimmed by 6 bases and the J gene end by 6 bases; junction bases not matched to a gene: 7. The CDR3 is 14 amino acids. The CDR3 region has the DNA TGTGCCAGCAGACCACAGGGGGCGTCTGATACGCAGTATTTT. This sequence encodes CASRPQGASDTQYF.

The chain employs TRBV4-1 and TRBJ2-5; the D gene is possibly TRBD1 (5 bases). Germline assignment: CDR1 MGHRA and CDR2 YSYEKL. The V end lost 1 base, the J end lost 2 bases, and 8 bases lay between the germline ends. The length of the CDR3 is 14 residues. For the CDR3, the DNA is TGCGCCAGCAGCCAAGTATCAGGGCAAGAGACCCAGTACTTC. Its protein product is CASSQVSGQETQYF.

The CDR3 here is CASSENVWRTTSYEQYF. Written as DNA, the CDR3 is TGTGCCAGCAGTGAGAACGTTTGGCGGACTACATCCTACGAGCAGTACTTC. The J gene is TRBJ2-7, the V gene TRBV6-4; D may be TRBD2 (6 bases). CDR1 is MRHNA and CDR2 is SNTAGT in the germline V gene. The CDR3 consists of 17 residues. Trimming removed 3 bases from V and 1 base from J, with 19 bases in between.

V is TRBV27 and J is TRBJ2-7; 7 bases fit TRBD1. Germline trimming cut 3 bases from V and 4 bases from J; bases unmatched to any gene: 9. Per the germline V gene, CDR1 is MNHEY and CDR2 is SMNVEV (reference sequence). CDR3 size: 15 residues. The CDR3 sequence is CASSFRVTGVYEQYF. The CDR3 DNA sequence: TGTGCCAGCAGTTTTCGGGTAACAGGGGTATACGAGCAGTACTTC.

The rearrangement uses TRBV9 and TRBJ2-6; 13 positions agree with TRBD2. The CDR3 is 21 amino acids. V was clipped by 4 bases and J by 4 bases; unmatched bases: 17. Germline V gene lookup returns CDR1 SGDLS and CDR2 YYNGEE. The CDR3 DNA reads as TGTGCCAGCAGCCCAGGACTAGCGGGAGCATGGAGGACGAGGGGGGCCAACGTCCTGACTTTC. Protein sequence: CASSPGLAGAWRTRGANVLTF.